This T cell receptor (beta chain) stems from a study of spatial heterogeneity in lung cancer. Broader study findings: Within tumors, counts of expanded alpha and beta TCRs tracked tumor mutation counts.

The CDR3 loop spans 14 amino acids. The junction had 9 bases not matched to a gene; V was cut back by 3 bases and J by 9 bases. CDR1 and CDR2 (germline): SGHDT, YYEEEE. This clonotype has at least ten counts. Antigen specificity is unknown. Time point specified: sample taken at primary tumor resection. Individually, TCR cDNA molecules were each labelled with a unique molecular identifier. Using its own MiXCR run on the 5' RACE reads, TCRdb lists one record per CDR3 protein. The table includes about 22,000 distinct CDR3 sequences, around 8.5% detected once. The sequencing here drew on lung tumor tissue, taken at surgery. The chain carries TRBV5-6 and TRBJ1-5; 7 bases match TRBD1. The receptor comes from a male donor with early-stage non-small cell lung cancer. In DNA, the CDR3 is TGTGCCAGCAGCTCAGGACAGGTTCTCTCGCCCCAGCATTTT. It codes for CASSSGQVLSPQHF.